These 3 T cell receptor beta chains were sequenced from one sample in a study of identical twins. MiXCR, applied by TCRdb to the 5' RACE reads, yields one record per CDR3 protein. The table has hundreds of thousands of distinct CDR3 sequences, more than 20% seen once. This sample also appeared in a second study, on yellow fever vaccine responses in identical twins.

The specimen was CD4+ T cells sorted from blood. The source is a young woman in good health.

In this sample, this clonotype turned up a few times. This rearrangement joins TRBV5-1 to TRBJ2-1, with TRBD2 identical over 14 bases. V gave up 4 bases and J gave up 8 bases; unmatched junction bases: 14. In germline, CDR1 is SGHRS, CDR2 YFSETQ. This CDR3 contains 18 residues. The CDR3 sequence: CASSEGLAGVYLSYEQFF. The CDR3 nucleotides read TGCGCCAGCAGCGAGGGACTAGCGGGAGTCTATCTAAGCTATGAGCAGTTCTTC.

The chain has TRBV6-4 and TRBJ2-1; D is unclear. Per germline, CDR1 MRHNA and CDR2 SNTAGT. Trimming took off 4 bases at V and 0 bases at J, with 7 bases between the two ends. The CDR3 has 14 residues. This CDR3 is CASSVASSYNEQFF. Here the CDR3 DNA reads TGTGCCAGCAGTGTGGCTAGCTCCTACAATGAGCAGTTCTTC.

This clonotype has more than one count but fewer than ten. The chain combines TRBV3-1 with TRBJ2-1; 9 bases fit TRBD2. CDR1 and CDR2 from the germline V gene are LGHDT and YNNKEL (reference sequence). The junction had 9 bases not matched to a gene; V was cut back by 4 bases and J by 2 bases. The CDR3 is made up of 17 amino acids. CDR3 bases: TGTGCCAGCAGCCTAACACAACTAGCGGGCCCCTACAATGAGCAGTTCTTC. Its translation: CASSLTQLAGPYNEQFF.